This entry features one T cell receptor (beta chain) sequence. Its target is unknown. The entry originates in a study of shared clonotypes between healthy human individuals. Study as a whole: Serving as donors were two women and three men, whose ages spanned 18 to 49. Study results and caveats: A handful of donors shared around 5% of their naive CD4 clonotypes.

Donors comprised healthy HIV-negative adults lacking recent acute infections or vaccinations. Each replicate PCR on the sorted subsets used about 0.2 ug DNA (around 30,000 T cell genomes). The table came from immunoSEQ multiplex PCR; TCRdb's copy has only in-frame clones and leaves some out. The sample holds approximately 640,000 clones, roughly 70% seen once. Germline V gene lookup returns CDR1 MDHEN and CDR2 SYDVKM. The CDR3 spans 15 residues. J was trimmed by 1 base and V by 2 bases; bases with no gene match: 5. The receptor comes from a young woman in good health. The chain uses TRBV28 and TRBJ2-7; 7 bases align to TRBD1. Sequenced: memory CD4+ T cells sorted from blood. Subset reported: CD45RA-negative fraction. The CDR3 loop reads CASSLDRVRSYEQYF. CDR3 DNA: TGTGCCAGCAGTTTAGACAGGGTGAGATCCTACGAGCAGTACTTC.